This T cell receptor beta chain was profiled in a study of T cell responses to AZD1222 COVID-19 vaccine. Points from the study as a whole: Donors were mostly white British, more females; clonal diversity possibly underestimated. Repertoire samples came only from after the peak T cell response. Vaccine-related CD4 TCRs covered spike, predominating at 160-218 and 743-854.

V lost 6 bases and J lost 2; bases outside the gene matches: 4. This CDR3 has 13 amino acids. The germline V gene encodes CDR1 MNHEY and CDR2 SMNVEV (reference sequence). With regard to this clone: The antigen is not known.

TCRdb's table, derived via immunoSEQ multiplex PCR, lists solely in-frame clones and lacks some. Among 70,000 to 95,000 clones, around nine tenths were seen once, and the ten largest hold under 5%. The J gene is TRBJ2-7, the V gene TRBV27; 7 bases map to TRBD1. Specimen: peripheral blood, collected on day 0 of MenACWY control vaccination. The source of this sequence is an adult in good health. Here the CDR3 reads CASRKGATYEQYF. The CDR3 DNA sequence: TGTGCCAGCAGGAAGGGGGCCACCTACGAGCAGTACTTC.